This T cell receptor (beta chain) was documented in a study of cytomegalovirus exposure and HLA in healthy donors. Germline CDR1 MGHRA, CDR2 YSYEKL. Losses at the gene ends were 3 bases for V and 4 bases for J; bases not matched to a gene: 14. The length of the CDR3 is 18 residues. PCR primers comprised 60 Vbeta and 13 Jbeta primers. The data were produced by immunoSEQ multiplex PCR, yet TCRdb's version contains in-frame clones alone and is incomplete. Among 40,000 or so clones, 60% to 70% were seen once, and the ten largest hold around 4%. Sequencing was done on a sample of PBMCs. V and J are TRBV4-1 and TRBJ2-3, with 9 bases identical to TRBD1. The receptor was isolated from a man aged 35-49 years in good health and CMV-seronegative. CDR3 amino acids: CASSHLPVGQGRADTQYF. DNA for the CDR3: TGCGCCAGCAGCCATCTCCCTGTGGGACAGGGTCGGGCAGATACGCAGTATTTT.